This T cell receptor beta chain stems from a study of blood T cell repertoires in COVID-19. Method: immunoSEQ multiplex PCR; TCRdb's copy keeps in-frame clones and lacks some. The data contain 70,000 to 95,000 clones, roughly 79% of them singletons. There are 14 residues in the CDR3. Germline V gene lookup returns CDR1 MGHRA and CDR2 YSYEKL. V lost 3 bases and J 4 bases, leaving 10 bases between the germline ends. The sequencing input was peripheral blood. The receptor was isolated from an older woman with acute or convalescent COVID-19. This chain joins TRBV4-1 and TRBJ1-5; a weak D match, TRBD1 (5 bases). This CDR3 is CASSQGLPNQPQHF. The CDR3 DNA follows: TGCGCCAGCAGCCAGGGACTACCGAATCAGCCCCAGCATTTT.